A single sample gave rise to the 10 T cell receptor beta chains below, sequenced in a study of T cell clones after liver transplantation. Measured with immunoSEQ multiplex PCR; TCRdb has only the in-frame clones, and not every one. The profile covers around 97,000 clones, with roughly four fifths appearing a single time and roughly 3.1% taken by the ten largest. The material sequenced was CD4+ T cells from blood, taken approximately 50 months after liver transplant. The receptors derive from a human patient who received a liver transplant. A share of the T cells may be of graft donor origin.

This chain uses TRBV28 with TRBJ1-5; possible D gene TRBD1, 6 bases. The CDR3 has 13 amino acids. Germline V gene lookup returns CDR1 MDHEN and CDR2 SYDVKM. Between the trimmed V and J ends, which lost 4 bases and 6 bases, there was a span of 10 bases. The CDR3 bases are TGTGCCAGCAGTTCGGGGACAATTCAGCCCCAGCATTTT. This sequence encodes CASSSGTIQPQHF.

The chain uses TRBV28 and TRBJ1-1, with D perhaps matching TRBD1 (5 bases). The CDR3 totals 14 residues. CDR1 and CDR2 from the germline V gene are MDHEN and SYDVKM. The V end lost 11 bases, the J end lost 0 bases, and 16 bases lay between the germline ends. The DNA of the CDR3 is TGTGCCTCAATGGGGCCTGTAGTGAACACTGAAGCTTTCTTT. It specifies CASMGPVVNTEAFF.

The chain joins TRBV5-1 to TRBJ1-5, with a weak D call TRBD1 (6 bases). Germline V gene sequence: CDR1 SGHRS, CDR2 YFSETQ. The V gene lost 0 bases and the J gene lost 0 bases, with 7 bases spanning the gap. The CDR3 runs 15 residues. CDR3 loop: CASSLAGVSNQPQHF. The CDR3 DNA reads TGCGCCAGCAGCTTGGCAGGGGTTAGCAATCAGCCCCAGCATTTT.

CDR3 sequence: CASSVAPGDGEKLFF. CDR3 coding DNA: TGTGCCAGCAGCGTAGCTCCCGGGGATGGGGAAAAACTGTTTTTT. The chain combines TRBV9 with TRBJ1-4; D ambiguous. The germline V and J ends were trimmed by 0 bases and 8 bases, with 14 bases remaining between them. CDR1 and CDR2 (germline): SGDLS, YYNGEE. The CDR3 is 15 residues long.

V usage is TRBV6-5 and J usage is TRBJ2-3, with D hard to call. The CDR3 spans 15 residues. The germline V and J ends were trimmed by 2 bases and 4 bases, with 13 bases remaining between them. The germline CDR1 and CDR2 sequences are MNHEY and SVGAGI. CDR3 loop: CASSYRVGFADTQYF. The CDR3 region has the DNA TGTGCCAGCAGTTACCGGGTGGGGTTCGCAGATACGCAGTATTTT.

V and J are TRBV5-1 and TRBJ1-1; no firm D call. Germline assignment: CDR1 SGHRS and CDR2 YFSETQ. The V gene lost 2 bases and the J gene lost 5 bases, with 10 bases spanning the gap. The CDR3 has 13 residues. The CDR3 DNA reads as TGCGCCAGCAGCTTCAACGTACCTACTGAAGCTTTCTTT. Translated, it gives CASSFNVPTEAFF.

This chain joins TRBV27 and TRBJ1-1; D call uncertain. Germline lookup yields CDR1 MNHEY and CDR2 SMNVEV (reference sequence). The CDR3 is made up of 15 amino acids. The V end was cut by 1 base, the J end by 1 base, with 10 bases between. The CDR3 region is CASSLFAGPNTEAFF. In DNA form, the CDR3 reads TGTGCCAGCAGTTTATTCGCAGGCCCGAACACTGAAGCTTTCTTT.

The chain carries TRBV7-2 and TRBJ2-2; a weak D match, TRBD2 (5 bases). This CDR3 is built from 15 residues. V was shortened by 2 bases and J by 2 bases, with 9 bases between the two germline ends. The germline gives CDR1 SGHTA, CDR2 FQGNSA. The CDR3 nucleotides are TGTGCCAGCAGCTTAATAGGAGGAAACACCGGGGAGCTGTTTTTT. Encoded protein: CASSLIGGNTGELFF.

The V gene is TRBV5-1, the J gene TRBJ2-3; D is possibly TRBD2 (6 bases). Per germline, CDR1 SGHRS and CDR2 YFSETQ. This CDR3 region has 13 residues. Trimming removed 4 bases at V and 4 bases at J, with 10 bases between. CDR3 bases: TGCGCCAGCAGCCTCCCGGGAGCAGATACGCAGTATTTT. Protein: CASSLPGADTQYF.

V is TRBV18 and J is TRBJ1-2; 7 bases are shared with TRBD1. This CDR3 is 13 amino acids long. After removal of 3 bases from V and 6 bases from J, the junction contained 4 bases not matched to a gene. Germline assignment: CDR1 KGHSH and CDR2 LQKENI. The CDR3 here is CASSPQTGDGYTF. The CDR3 DNA sequence: TGTGCCAGCTCACCCCAAACAGGGGATGGCTACACCTTC.